Shown below are 24 T cell receptor beta chains from a single sample sequenced in a study of cytomegalovirus exposure and HLA in healthy donors. The PCR made use of 60 Vbeta and 13 Jbeta primers. Profiled with immunoSEQ multiplex PCR; TCRdb holds only in-frame clones, not every one. Of tens of thousands of clones in the sample, approximately 90% were seen once. Sequenced: PBMCs. The receptor set was obtained from a woman aged 18-35 years in good health and CMV-seronegative.

This clone was seen a single time. The J gene is TRBJ2-1, the V gene TRBV28; a weak D match, TRBD1 (7 bases). The CDR3 is made up of 16 amino acids. Per germline, CDR1 MDHEN and CDR2 SYDVKM. V was clipped by 3 bases and J by 7 bases, with 19 bases between them. CDR3 nucleotides: TGTGCCAGCAGTTTCCCCTCGACAGGGAGGCGGAATGAGCAGTTCTTC. Translation gives CASSFPSTGRRNEQFF.

This chain connects TRBV6-1 to TRBJ2-5; 8 bases align to TRBD2. Looked up from germline, CDR1 is MNHNS and CDR2 is SASEGT. The CDR3 covers 16 residues. With V trimmed by 0 bases and J by 3 bases, 6 bases remained unmatched. CDR3 loop: CASSEAMIAGKETQYF. CDR3 in DNA: TGTGCCAGCAGTGAAGCGATGATAGCGGGGAAAGAGACCCAGTACTTC.

This chain links TRBV7-9 with TRBJ2-1; TRBD2 might be the D (5 bases). The V gene lost 4 bases and the J gene lost 0 bases, with 13 bases spanning the gap. Germline V gives CDR1 SEHNR, CDR2 FQNEAQ (reference sequence). The CDR3 runs to 16 residues. CDR3 in amino acids: CASSSGVGSSYNEQFF. In nucleotides, the CDR3 is TGTGCCAGCAGCTCCGGGGTGGGAAGCTCCTACAATGAGCAGTTCTTC.

J is TRBJ2-1 and V is TRBV9; unclear D gene. Trimming removed 7 bases at V and 4 bases at J, with 18 bases between. The CDR3 spans 15 residues. Germline CDR1 reads SGDLS; CDR2 reads YYNGEE. This CDR3 is CASGPGLLRYNEQFF. The CDR3 DNA reads TGTGCCAGCGGGCCCGGTCTCCTTCGGTACAATGAGCAGTTCTTC. The variable domain in full, with the rest retrieved from reference TRBV9 and TRBJ2-1, is DSGVTQTPKHLITATGQRVTLRCSPRSGDLSVYWYQQSLDQGLQFLIQYYNGEERAKGNILERFSAQQFPDLHSELNLSSLELGDSALYFCASGPGLLRYNEQFFGPGTRLTVL.

CDR3 protein: CASSTMGRAKNIQYF. The CDR3 nucleotides are TGTGCCAGCTCGACTATGGGCCGAGCCAAAAACATTCAGTACTTC. V is TRBV18 and J is TRBJ2-4; D possibly corresponds to TRBD2 (5 bases). Germline V gene lookup returns CDR1 KGHSH and CDR2 LQKENI. CDR3 length: 15 residues. V lost 6 bases and J lost 0, with 12 bases in between.

The V and J genes are TRBV14 and TRBJ2-3; 8 positions agree with TRBD2. The germline CDR1 and CDR2 sequences are SGHDN and FVKESK. The CDR3 contains 16 residues. J lost 1 base, V lost 4 bases, and 7 bases had no gene match. As DNA, the CDR3 is TGTGCCAGCAGCCCCCCTTACGGGAGGGGCACAGATACGCAGTATTTT. Translating it yields CASSPPYGRGTDTQYF. Based on the CDR3 plus reference TRBV14 and TRBJ2-3, the full variable domain is EAGVTQFPSHSVIEKGQTVTLRCDPISGHDNLYWYRRVMGKEIKFLLHFVKESKQDESGMPNNRFLAERTGGTYSTLKVQPAELEDSGVYFCASSPPYGRGTDTQYFGPGTRLTVL.

This sequence joins TRBV5-1 and TRBJ1-5; tentative D call: TRBD1 (5 bases). Germline V lookup: CDR1 SGHRS, CDR2 YFSETQ. The CDR3 sequence is 13 residues long. Deletions cut 3 bases from V and 7 bases from J, with 11 bases between. The CDR3 region is CASSSGDGQPQHF. CDR3 sequence (DNA): TGCGCCAGCAGCTCGGGGGACGGACAGCCCCAGCATTTT.

In its sample, this clone was seen once. The rearrangement joins TRBV7-8 to TRBJ2-2, with D possibly being TRBD2 (6 bases). Germline V gene lookup returns CDR1 SGHVS and CDR2 FQNEAQ. This CDR3 contains 14 residues. The V gene lost 1 base and the J gene lost 7 bases, with 10 bases spanning the gap. The CDR3 region is CASSLVLEGGELFF. The CDR3, as DNA: TGTGCCAGCAGCTTAGTATTGGAGGGCGGGGAGCTGTTTTTT. Together with reference TRBV7-8 and TRBJ2-2, the CDR3 gives the full variable domain: GAGVSQSPRYKVAKRGQDVALRCDPISGHVSLFWYQQALGQGPEFLTYFQNEAQLDKSGLPSDRFFAERPEGSVSTLKIQRTQQEDSAVYLCASSLVLEGGELFFGEGSRLTVL.

This chain links TRBV28 with TRBJ1-1; D not certain. This CDR3 spans 15 amino acids. V was trimmed by 3 bases and J by 0 bases, leaving 11 bases between them. Germline V gene lookup returns CDR1 MDHEN and CDR2 SYDVKM. The CDR3 here is CASSFPGGLNTEAFF. DNA of the CDR3: TGTGCCAGCAGTTTCCCGGGAGGACTGAACACTGAAGCTTTCTTT.

The chain has TRBV14 and TRBJ2-1; TRBD2 agrees at 12 bases. CDR3 length equals 17 residues. The V segment lost 3 bases and the J segment 4 bases; nucleotides outside the gene matches: 7. Looked up from germline, CDR1 is SGHDN and CDR2 is FVKESK. The CDR3 spells CASSQASGRAVYNEQFF. As DNA, the CDR3 is TGTGCCAGCAGCCAGGCTAGCGGGAGGGCCGTATACAATGAGCAGTTCTTC.

The chain couples TRBV30 to TRBJ2-5; D is perhaps TRBD2 (5 bases). CDR1 is GTSNPN and CDR2 is SVGIG in the germline V gene (reference sequence). CDR3 length equals 11 residues. V gave up 1 base and J gave up 5 bases, with 5 bases separating them. The CDR3 nucleotides are TGTGCCTGGAGTGGGAGGGAGACCCAGTACTTC. Encoded protein: CAWSGRETQYF.

This chain connects TRBV7-8 to TRBJ1-1, with TRBD1 matching over 7 bases. Germline trimming cut 4 bases from V and 2 bases from J; bases unmatched to any gene: 4. The CDR3 is 14 residues long. Germline-derived CDR1 and CDR2 are SGHVS and FQNEAQ. The DNA of the CDR3 is TGTGCCAGCAGCTCAACAGGGGTCAACACTGAAGCTTTCTTT. The encoded protein is CASSSTGVNTEAFF.

The gene calls are TRBV18 and TRBJ1-1; 8 bases line up with TRBD1. V shed 4 bases and J 7 bases; nucleotides not matched to a gene: 5. The CDR3 runs 13 residues. CDR1 and CDR2 (germline): KGHSH, LQKENI. The CDR3 spells CASSQQGGDEAFF. CDR3 DNA sequence: TGTGCCAGCTCACAACAGGGGGGTGATGAAGCTTTCTTT.

This clone was seen a handful of times. The rearrangement uses TRBV7-9 and TRBJ2-5, with D possibly TRBD1 on 5 matching bases. The CDR3 is 16 amino acids. CDR1 is SEHNR and CDR2 is FQNEAQ in the germline V gene (reference sequence). The V end lost 1 base, the J end lost 2 bases, and 14 bases lay between the germline ends. The CDR3 nucleotides read TGTGCCAGCAGCTTAGTACAGGTCCTACCTCAAGAGACCCAGTACTTC. Its translation: CASSLVQVLPQETQYF.

This chain connects TRBV2 to TRBJ1-5, with 7 nucleotides matching TRBD1. Germline V gene sequence: CDR1 SNHLY, CDR2 FYNNEI. V lost 8 bases to trimming and J lost 6 bases; unmatched junction nucleotides: 4. CDR3 length: 12 amino acids. The CDR3 sequence is CASRDSVQPQHF. The CDR3 coding sequence is TGTGCCAGCCGGGACAGCGTTCAGCCCCAGCATTTT.

This sequence joins TRBV15 and TRBJ2-1; TRBD2 aligns across 8 bases. The CDR3 length is 15 residues. Unmatched junction bases numbered 5, after V lost 5 bases and J lost 2 bases. CDR1 is LNHNV, CDR2 YYDKDF, per germline (reference sequence). The CDR3 bases are TGTGCCACCAGCGCCGGACTAGCTCCCTACAATGAGCAGTTCTTC. Translated: CATSAGLAPYNEQFF.

This clone was counted once. V is TRBV11-3 and J is TRBJ2-1; 8 nucleotides align to TRBD2. Trimming took 0 bases from V and 2 from J; bases not matched to a gene: 0. Germline CDR1 reads SGHNT; CDR2 reads YENEEA. The CDR3 consists of 15 residues. The DNA for the CDR3 is TGTGCCAGCAGCTTAGAAGCGGGAGCCTACAATGAGCAGTTCTTC. This encodes CASSLEAGAYNEQFF. Based on the CDR3 plus reference TRBV11-3 and TRBJ2-1, the full variable domain is EAGVVQSPRYKIIEKKQPVAFWCNPISGHNTLYWYLQNLGQGPELLIRYENEEAVDDSQLPKDRFSAERLKGVDSTLKIQPAELGDSAVYLCASSLEAGAYNEQFFGPGTRLTVL.

This clone was found once. The CDR3 sequence is CASSYSTSPGYEQYF. The CDR3 DNA reads as TGTGCCAGCAGTTACTCGACTAGTCCCGGGTACGAGCAGTACTTC. The chain joins TRBV6-5 to TRBJ2-7, with D perhaps TRBD2 (6 bases). The length of the CDR3 is 15 residues. Germline CDR1 is MNHEY and CDR2 is SVGAGI. V lost 0 bases and J 4 bases, leaving 13 bases between the germline ends.

The chain carries TRBV27 and TRBJ1-2; possibly TRBD1 for D (6 bases). There are 16 residues in the CDR3. V was cut by 2 bases and J by 7 bases, with 20 bases left in between. Germline CDR1 MNHEY, CDR2 SMNVEV (reference sequence). CDR3 sequence reads: CASSLRVRDKIAGYTF. The CDR3 DNA reads as TGTGCCAGCAGTTTAAGGGTTCGGGACAAAATAGCTGGCTACACCTTC.

The chain recombines TRBV7-2 with TRBJ2-5; 7 bases match TRBD2. The J segment lost 5 bases and the V segment lost 3 bases, leaving 15 bases of the junction unmatched. The CDR3 totals 17 residues. Germline assignment: CDR1 SGHTA and CDR2 FQGNSA. The CDR3 nucleotides read TGTGCCAGCAGCTTGCCGATAGGAGCGGGAATTCTGGAGACCCAGTACTTC. It encodes CASSLPIGAGILETQYF.

The chain couples TRBV7-3 to TRBJ2-3; 7 nucleotides line up with TRBD1. The V gene's germline CDR1 is SGHTA and CDR2 FQGTGA. The V gene end was trimmed by 4 bases and the J gene end by 2 bases; junction bases not matched to a gene: 3. CDR3 length: 14 amino acids. The CDR3 DNA is TGTGCCAGCAGCTCCACAGGGGTCACAGATACGCAGTATTTT. Residues: CASSSTGVTDTQYF.

This chain links TRBV28 with TRBJ2-1; 7 positions match TRBD2. J gave up 4 bases and V 9 bases, and 21 bases lay outside the gene matches. The length of the CDR3 is 18 residues. CDR1 is MDHEN and CDR2 is SYDVKM in the germline V gene. The CDR3 here is CASLTRSDSGLWYNEQFF. The CDR3 nucleotides read TGTGCCAGTTTAACCCGGAGCGATTCGGGACTATGGTACAATGAGCAGTTCTTC. Full variable domain (rest looked up from reference TRBV28 and TRBJ2-1): DVKVTQSSRYLVKRTGEKVFLECVQDMDHENMFWYRQDPGLGLRLIYFSYDVKMKEKGDIPEGYSVSREKKERFSLILESASTNQTSMYLCASLTRSDSGLWYNEQFFGPGTRLTVL.

The chain has TRBV4-3 and TRBJ2-3, with D perhaps matching TRBD2 (6 bases). V dropped 0 bases and J dropped 2 bases, with 15 bases sitting between them. Per the germline V gene, CDR1 is LGHNA and CDR2 is YSLEER. This CDR3 region has 17 residues. This chain's CDR3 is CASSQDPAEGITDTQYF. The CDR3 DNA reads as TGCGCCAGCAGCCAAGATCCTGCGGAGGGTATCACAGATACGCAGTATTTT.

This chain links TRBV27 with TRBJ2-6, with 7 bases lining up with TRBD1. Losses at the gene ends were 3 bases for V and 0 bases for J; bases not matched to a gene: 2. There are 16 residues in the CDR3. CDR1 is MNHEY, CDR2 SMNVEV, per germline (reference sequence). The CDR3 DNA reads as TGTGCCAGCAGTTTGACAGGGACCTCTGGGGCCAACGTCCTGACTTTC. Protein product: CASSLTGTSGANVLTF.